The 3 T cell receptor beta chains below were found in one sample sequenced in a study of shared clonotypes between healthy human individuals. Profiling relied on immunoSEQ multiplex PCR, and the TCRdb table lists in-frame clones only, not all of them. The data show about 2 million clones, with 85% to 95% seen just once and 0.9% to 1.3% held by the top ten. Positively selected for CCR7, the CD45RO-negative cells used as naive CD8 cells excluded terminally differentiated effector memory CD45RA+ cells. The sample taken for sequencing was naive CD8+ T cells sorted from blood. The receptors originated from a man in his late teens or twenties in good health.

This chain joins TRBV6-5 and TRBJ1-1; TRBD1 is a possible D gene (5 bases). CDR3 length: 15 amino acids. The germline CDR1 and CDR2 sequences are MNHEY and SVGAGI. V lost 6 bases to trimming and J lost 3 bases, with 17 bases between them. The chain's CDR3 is CASSQPRRGHTEAFF. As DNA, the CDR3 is TGTGCCAGCAGCCAACCGAGGAGGGGTCACACTGAAGCTTTCTTT.

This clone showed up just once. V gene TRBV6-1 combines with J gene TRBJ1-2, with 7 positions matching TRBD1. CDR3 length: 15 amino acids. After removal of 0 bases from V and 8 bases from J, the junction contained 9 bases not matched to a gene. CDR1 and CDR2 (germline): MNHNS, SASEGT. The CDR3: CASSEAGGRGGGYTF. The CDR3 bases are TGTGCCAGCAGTGAAGCTGGGGGCAGGGGGGGAGGCTACACCTTC.

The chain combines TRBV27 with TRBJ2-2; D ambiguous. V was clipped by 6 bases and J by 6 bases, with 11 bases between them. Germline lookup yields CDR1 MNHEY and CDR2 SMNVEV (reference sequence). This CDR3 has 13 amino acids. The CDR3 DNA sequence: TGTGCCAGCAGCATGACAAAATCCGGGGAGCTGTTTTTT. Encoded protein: CASSMTKSGELFF.